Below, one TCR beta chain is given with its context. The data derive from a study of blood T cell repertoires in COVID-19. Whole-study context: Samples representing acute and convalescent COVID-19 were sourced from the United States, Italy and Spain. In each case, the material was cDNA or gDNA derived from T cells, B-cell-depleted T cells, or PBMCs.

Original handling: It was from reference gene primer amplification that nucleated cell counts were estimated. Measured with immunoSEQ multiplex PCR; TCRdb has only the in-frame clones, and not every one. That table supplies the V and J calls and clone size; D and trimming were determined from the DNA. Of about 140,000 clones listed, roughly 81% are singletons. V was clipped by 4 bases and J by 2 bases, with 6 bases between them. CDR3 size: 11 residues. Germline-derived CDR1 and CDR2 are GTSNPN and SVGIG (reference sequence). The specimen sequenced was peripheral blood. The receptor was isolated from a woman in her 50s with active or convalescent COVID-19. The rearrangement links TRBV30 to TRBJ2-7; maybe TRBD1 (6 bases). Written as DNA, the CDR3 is TGTGCCTGGACAGGGGCCTACGAGCAGTACTTC. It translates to CAWTGAYEQYF.